Given below is one T cell receptor beta chain in context. This entry is derived from a study of OX40 agonist ivuxolimab in advanced cancers. The CDR3 covers 15 residues. CDR1 and CDR2 from the germline V gene are PRHDT and FYEKMQ (reference sequence). V lost 5 bases and J 3 bases, leaving 14 bases between the germline ends. Sequencing used immunoSEQ multiplex PCR; TCRdb keeps in-frame clones, though not all of them. The table includes about 36,000 clones, about 78% detected once. The sequences come from CD4+ or CD8+ T cells sorted from blood, collected in a trial of the OX40 agonist ivuxolimab. This chain connects TRBV13 to TRBJ2-4; D remains ambiguous. The receptor comes from an adult with an advanced solid tumor such as melanoma, head and neck, liver or kidney cancer. The CDR3 DNA reads as TGTGCCAGCAGCCTCCTTATGGCAGACAAAAACATTCAGTACTTC. This translates into CASSLLMADKNIQYF.